At least ten counts were recorded for the clone carrying this T cell receptor beta chain. Its antigen is still unknown. V lost 6 bases to trimming and J lost 0 bases, with 14 bases between them. The germline gives CDR1 MNHNS, CDR2 SASEGT. The CDR3 sequence is 16 residues long. TCRdb itself ran the 5' RACE reads through MiXCR, one entry per CDR3 protein. The sample holds approximately 300,000 distinct CDR3 sequences, 6.5% to 10% seen once. The entry originates in a study of CD8 T cells in ankylosing spondylitis. Whole-study results and caveats: It appeared that ankylosing spondylitis blood was characterized by a TCR beta motif of fewer than ten highly homologous variants.

This chain uses TRBV6-1 with TRBJ1-4; no definite D call. The clonotype originates from a male donor with ankylosing spondylitis. The specimen was blood, either unsorted or a sorted T cell fraction (not recorded which). The CDR3 DNA reads TGTGCCAGCAGAACGCGAGGAGGTTCAACTAATGAAAAACTGTTTTTT. Encoded protein: CASRTRGGSTNEKLFF.